This is a list of T cell receptor beta chains from one sample in a study of liver allograft versus peripheral blood T cells. TCRdb re-derived calls from the reads in MiXCR, one entry per CDR3 protein. The table records over 1,500 distinct CDR3 sequences, 15% to 20% of them present only once. Every receptor here comes from a human patient who had a liver transplant. Some T cells may originate from the graft donor. Each CDR3 is given with its conserved first and last residue. A D gene is named only where the DNA matches it firmly. Some rows mark clone size as missing; the rest say once, few, many or name a class of expanded clone.

TRBJ1-4	TRBV5-6	NA	NA	CASSLESAYNEKLFF	TGTGCCAGCAGCTTGGAGTCAGCTTATAATGAAAAACTGTTTTTT
TRBJ1-1	TRBV27	NA	medium-sized	CASKGEMNTEAFF	TGTGCCAGCAAGGGCGAAATGAACACTGAAGCTTTCTTT
TRBJ2-7	TRBV20-1	TRBD1	medium-sized	CSAHGTGGIEQYF	TGCAGTGCTCATGGGACAGGGGGCATCGAGCAGTACTTC
TRBJ1-1	TRBV12-3/TRBV12-4	NA	NA	CASSFWGMGVGTEAFF	TGTGCCAGCAGTTTTTGGGGGATGGGGGTAGGGACTGAAGCTTTCTTT
TRBJ2-1	TRBV10-3	NA	medium-sized	CAISADFSLFDEQFF	TGTGCCATCAGTGCGGACTTTAGTCTATTTGATGAGCAGTTCTTC
TRBJ1-1	TRBV20-1	NA	NA	CSADDSGGTEAFF	TGCAGTGCTGACGACAGCGGGGGCACTGAAGCTTTCTTT
TRBJ1-1	TRBV19	TRBD1	medium-sized	CASSSSRDRGYMNTEAFF	TGTGCCAGTAGTTCCAGCCGGGACAGGGGTTACATGAACACTGAAGCTTTCTTT
TRBJ1-5	TRBV7-9	NA	NA	CASSSGGRNQPQHF	TGTGCCAGCAGCTCCGGGGGGCGTAATCAGCCCCAGCATTTT
TRBJ2-7	TRBV20-1	NA	medium-sized	CSVEVKGGYEQYF	TGCAGTGTCGAGGTGAAAGGAGGCTACGAGCAGTACTTC
TRBJ2-7	TRBV28	NA	medium-sized	CASSFSLEGGTWYEQYF	TGTGCCAGCAGTTTCTCTCTCGAAGGGGGTACATGGTACGAGCAGTACTTC
TRBJ1-1	TRBV12-3/TRBV12-4	TRBD1	medium-sized	CASSDTGGVGTEAFF	TGTGCCAGCAGCGATACAGGGGGCGTTGGGACTGAAGCTTTCTTT
TRBJ1-6	TRBV6-6	NA	medium-sized	CASSTPGNNSPLHF	TGTGCCAGCAGTACCCCTGGAAACAATTCACCCCTCCACTTT
TRBJ1-3	TRBV10-3	NA	many	CASTPGNTIYF	TGTGCCAGCACGCCTGGAAACACCATATATTTT
TRBJ1-2	TRBV13	NA	NA	CASAPGQNYGYTF	TGTGCCAGCGCCCCCGGACAGAACTATGGCTACACCTTC
TRBJ1-1	TRBV27	NA	medium-sized	CASSLSSGTMNTEAFF	TGTGCCAGCAGTTTATCCTCAGGGACCATGAACACTGAAGCTTTCTTT
TRBJ1-1	TRBV20-1	TRBD1	few	CSASRQDRGPDLTEAFF	TGCAGTGCTAGTCGACAGGACAGGGGGCCAGACCTCACTGAAGCTTTCTTT
TRBJ1-6	TRBV6-1	TRBD1	medium-sized	CASSVGTAPRSPLHF	TGTGCCAGCAGCGTAGGGACAGCACCCCGCTCACCCCTCCACTTT
TRBJ1-2	TRBV10-3	NA	medium-sized	CAISEQGPSYGYTF	TGTGCCATCAGTGAGCAGGGACCAAGCTATGGCTACACCTTC
TRBJ1-3	TRBV19	NA	medium-sized	CASSTLSGNTIYF	TGTGCCAGTAGTACCCTCTCTGGAAACACCATATATTTT
TRBJ1-2	TRBV28	TRBD1	few	CASSPTGGGGYGYTF	TGTGCCAGCAGCCCGACAGGGGGGGGGGGGTATGGCTACACCTTC
TRBJ1-2	TRBV10-3	TRBD1	NA	CASSTGTVDGYTF	TGTGCCAGCAGCACCGGGACAGTCGATGGCTACACCTTC
TRBJ2-3	TRBV7-9	NA	medium-sized	CASSPRGLPKSTDTQYF	TGTGCCAGCAGCCCTCGGGGACTGCCAAAGTCCACAGATACGCAGTATTTT
TRBJ2-2	TRBV20-1	TRBD1	many	CSALGQGALGTGELFF	TGCAGTGCTCTTGGACAGGGGGCTTTGGGCACCGGGGAGCTGTTTTTT
TRBJ1-6	TRBV2	TRBD1	NA	CASRRTGCDSPLHF	TGTGCCAGCAGGAGGACAGGGTGTGATTCACCCCTCCACTTT
TRBJ1-1	TRBV19	TRBD1	medium-sized	CASSILQGSTEAFF	TGTGCCAGTAGTATATTACAGGGGAGCACTGAAGCTTTCTTT
TRBJ2-7	TRBV7-9	TRBD1	medium-sized	CASRMDRDTYEQYF	TGTGCCAGCAGGATGGACAGGGACACCTACGAGCAGTACTTC
TRBJ1-1	TRBV6-5	TRBD1	many	CASSSDREGWAEAFF	TGTGCCAGCAGTTCGGACAGGGAGGGATGGGCTGAAGCTTTCTTT
TRBJ2-5	TRBV6-1	TRBD1	NA	CASSEQTDPGGQYF	TGTGCCAGCAGTGAACAAACCGATCCAGGGGGCCAGTACTTC
TRBJ1-5	TRBV6-2/TRBV6-3	TRBD1	NA	CASSYPDRENQPRHF	TGTGCCAGCAGTTACCCGGACAGGGAAAATCAGCCCCGGCATTTT
TRBJ2-7	TRBV5-3	NA	NA	CARSFLREIYEQYF	TGTGCCAGAAGCTTTCTCAGGGAGATCTACGAGCAGTACTTC
TRBJ1-1	TRBV6-5	NA	NA	CASSYDGGARTEAFF	TGTGCCAGCAGTTACGACGGGGGGGCTCGCACTGAAGCTTTCTTT
TRBJ1-4	TRBV19	NA	medium-sized	CASSIIRDGPFATNEKLFF	TGTGCCAGTAGTATTATCCGGGACGGGCCCTTTGCAACTAATGAAAAACTGTTTTTT
TRBJ1-4	TRBV7-9	NA	medium-sized	CASSLGPGEHEKLFF	TGTGCCAGCAGCTTAGGTCCAGGGGAGCATGAAAAACTGTTTTTT
TRBJ1-3	TRBV19	NA	few	CASTPTLWDTIYF	TGTGCCAGTACCCCGACCCTGTGGGACACCATATATTTT
TRBJ2-1	TRBV5-6	TRBD1	NA	CASSLWDSYNEQFF	TGTGCCAGCAGCTTGTGGGACAGTTACAATGAGCAGTTCTTC
TRBJ1-5	TRBV27	NA	few	CASSFTPYSNQPQHF	TGTGCCAGCAGTTTTACACCTTATAGCAATCAGCCCCAGCATTTT
TRBJ1-2	TRBV14	NA	medium-sized	CASSQDNHRVF	TGTGCCAGCAGCCAAGATAACCATCGTGTATTC
TRBJ2-7	TRBV7-9	TRBD2	NA	CASSAGRVGSYEQYF	TGTGCCAGCAGCGCCGGGAGGGTGGGCTCCTACGAGCAGTACTTC
TRBJ1-4	TRBV29-1	NA	medium-sized	CSVQGGEDEKLFF	TGCAGCGTTCAGGGAGGTGAGGATGAAAAACTGTTTTTT
TRBJ2-2	TRBV12-3/TRBV12-4	TRBD2	NA	CASSPLAGGPGELFF	TGTGCCAGCAGCCCGCTAGCGGGAGGACCCGGGGAGCTGTTTTTT
TRBJ2-7	TRBV29-1	NA	medium-sized	CSVQGYEQYF	TGCAGCGTTCAGGGCTATGAGCAGTACTTC
TRBJ1-2	TRBV12-3/TRBV12-4	NA	NA	CASSFQSLYGYTF	TGTGCCAGCAGTTTCCAGAGCCTCTATGGCTACACCTTC
TRBJ2-1	TRBV28	TRBD2	few	CASRAQGASGLNEQFF	TGTGCCAGCAGAGCTCAGGGAGCTAGCGGGTTGAATGAGCAGTTCTTC
TRBJ2-6	TRBV27	NA	many	CASSLLGSAGANVLTF	TGTGCCAGCAGTTTATTGGGTTCTGCTGGGGCCAACGTCCTGACTTTC
TRBJ2-3	TRBV19	TRBD2	NA	CASSIKSAGVTDTQYF	TGTGCCAGTAGTATCAAATCGGCGGGGGTGACAGATACGCAGTATTTT
TRBJ1-1	TRBV6-5	NA	medium-sized	CASSWGPNTEAFF	TGTGCCAGCAGTTGGGGCCCGAACACTGAAGCTTTCTTT
TRBJ2-7	TRBV14	NA	medium-sized	CASSQVDGPYEQYF	TGTGCCAGCAGCCAAGTGGACGGACCCTACGAGCAGTACTTC
TRBJ1-2	TRBV12-3/TRBV12-4	NA	few	CASSWAPNYGYTF	TGTGCCAGCAGTTGGGCACCAAACTATGGCTACACCTTC
TRBJ1-1	TRBV2	TRBD1	NA	CARSPGQGAHTEAFF	TGTGCCAGATCTCCGGGACAGGGGGCGCACACTGAAGCTTTCTTT
TRBJ1-2	TRBV6-1	TRBD1	medium-sized	CASSDRAGGPYGYTF	TGTGCCAGCAGTGACAGGGCAGGGGGGCCTTATGGCTACACCTTC
TRBJ2-2	TRBV9	TRBD1	medium-sized	CASSVMRDRPNTGELFF	TGTGCCAGCAGCGTAATGAGGGACAGGCCTAACACCGGGGAGCTGTTTTTT
TRBJ2-2	TRBV5-4	TRBD1	NA	CASSSPLGQGNGELFF	TGTGCCAGCAGCTCGCCCCTAGGACAGGGCAACGGGGAGCTGTTTTTT